Following are 3 T cell receptor beta chains from one sample sequenced in a study of T cell responses to AZD1222 COVID-19 vaccine. Assay used: immunoSEQ multiplex PCR; TCRdb lists only in-frame clones, some missing. The data show 200,000 to 250,000 clones, with roughly 91% seen just once and 0.95% to 1.1% held by the top ten. Source: peripheral blood, taken on day 0 of MenACWY control vaccination. The receptors shown here come from an adult in good health.

The V and J genes are TRBV5-4 and TRBJ2-7; 8 nucleotides match TRBD2. The V segment lost 5 bases and the J segment 1 base; nucleotides outside the gene matches: 8. The germline V gene encodes CDR1 SGHNT and CDR2 YYREEE (reference sequence). The CDR3 totals 15 residues. The DNA for the CDR3 is TGTGCCAGCAGTCCAGCGGGGGCCCAATCCTACGAGCAGTACTTC. Encoded protein: CASSPAGAQSYEQYF.

Only one count was recorded for this clone. This chain connects TRBV13 to TRBJ1-3; tentative D call: TRBD1 (6 bases). The CDR3 is 14 amino acids. Germline V gene lookup returns CDR1 PRHDT and CDR2 FYEKMQ (reference sequence). Trimming removed 8 bases at V and 4 bases at J, with 15 bases between. The CDR3 DNA sequence: TGTGCCAGCGGCGGGGGCAGGTGGGGAAACACCATATATTTT. This sequence encodes CASGGGRWGNTIYF.

The chain joins TRBV19 to TRBJ1-4; D uncertain. CDR1 is LNHDA, CDR2 SQIVND, per germline (reference sequence). V was pared by 6 bases and J by 0 bases, with 11 bases between. This CDR3 region has 15 residues. CDR3: CASSSRAATNEKLFF. DNA for the CDR3: TGTGCCAGTAGCTCCCGGGCCGCAACTAATGAAAAACTGTTTTTT.